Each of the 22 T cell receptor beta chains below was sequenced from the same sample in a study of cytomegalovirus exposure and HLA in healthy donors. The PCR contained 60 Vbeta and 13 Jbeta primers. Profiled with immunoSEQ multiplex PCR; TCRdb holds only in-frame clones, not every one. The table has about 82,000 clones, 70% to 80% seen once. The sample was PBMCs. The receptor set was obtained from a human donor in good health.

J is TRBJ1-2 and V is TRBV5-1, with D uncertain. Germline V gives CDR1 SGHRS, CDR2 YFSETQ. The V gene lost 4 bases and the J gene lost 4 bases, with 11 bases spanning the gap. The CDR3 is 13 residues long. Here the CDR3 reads CASSPSSGYGYTF. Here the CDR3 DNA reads TGCGCCAGCAGCCCCTCGTCGGGCTATGGCTACACCTTC.

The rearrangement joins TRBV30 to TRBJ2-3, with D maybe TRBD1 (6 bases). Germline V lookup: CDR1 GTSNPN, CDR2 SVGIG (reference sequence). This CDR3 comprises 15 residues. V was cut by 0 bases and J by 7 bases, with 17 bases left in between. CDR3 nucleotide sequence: TGTGCCTGGAGTGTATTGACAGGCATCGGGAATACGCAGTATTTT. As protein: CAWSVLTGIGNTQYF.

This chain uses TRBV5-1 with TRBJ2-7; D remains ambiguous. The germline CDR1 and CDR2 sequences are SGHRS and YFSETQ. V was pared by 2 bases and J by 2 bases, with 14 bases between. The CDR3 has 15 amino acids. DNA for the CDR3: TGCGCCAGCAGCTTAAATGGGCCACCGACCTACGAGCAGTACTTC. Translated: CASSLNGPPTYEQYF.

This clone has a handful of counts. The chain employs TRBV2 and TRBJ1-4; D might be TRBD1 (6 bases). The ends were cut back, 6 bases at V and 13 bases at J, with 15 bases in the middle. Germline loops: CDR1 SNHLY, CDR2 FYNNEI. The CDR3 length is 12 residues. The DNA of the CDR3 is TGTGCCAGCAGCGAAACAGGGAGTAGACTGTTTTTT. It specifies CASSETGSRLFF.

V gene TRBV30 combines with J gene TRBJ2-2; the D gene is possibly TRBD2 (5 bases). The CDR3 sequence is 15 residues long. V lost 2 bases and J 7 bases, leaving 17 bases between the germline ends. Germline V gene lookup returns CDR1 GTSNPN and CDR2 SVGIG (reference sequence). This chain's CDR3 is CAWSWETPGNGELFF. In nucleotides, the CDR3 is TGTGCCTGGAGTTGGGAGACTCCCGGTAACGGGGAGCTGTTTTTT.

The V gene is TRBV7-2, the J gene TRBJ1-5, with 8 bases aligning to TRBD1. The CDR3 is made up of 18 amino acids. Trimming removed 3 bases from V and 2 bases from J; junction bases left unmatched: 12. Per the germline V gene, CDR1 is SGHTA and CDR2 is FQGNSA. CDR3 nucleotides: TGTGCCAGCAGCTTTAGGGCAGGGGGCTTGGGGGGCAATCAGCCCCAGCATTTT. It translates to CASSFRAGGLGGNQPQHF.

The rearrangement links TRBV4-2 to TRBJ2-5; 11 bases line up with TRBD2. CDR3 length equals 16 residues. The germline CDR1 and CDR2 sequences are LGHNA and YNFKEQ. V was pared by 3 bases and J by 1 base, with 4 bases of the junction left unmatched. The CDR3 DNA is TGTGCCAGCAGCCACATAGCGGGGGGGCCCCAAGAGACCCAGTACTTC. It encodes CASSHIAGGPQETQYF.

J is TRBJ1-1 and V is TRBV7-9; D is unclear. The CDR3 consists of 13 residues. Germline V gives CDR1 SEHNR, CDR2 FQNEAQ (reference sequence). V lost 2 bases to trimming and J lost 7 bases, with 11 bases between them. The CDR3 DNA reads TGTGCCAGCAGCTTATCAGGTGAGGGTGAAGCTTTCTTT. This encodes CASSLSGEGEAFF.

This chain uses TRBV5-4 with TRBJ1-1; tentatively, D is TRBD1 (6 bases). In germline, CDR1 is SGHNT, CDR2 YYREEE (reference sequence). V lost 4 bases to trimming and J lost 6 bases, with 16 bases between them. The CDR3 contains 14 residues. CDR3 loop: CASSIPGGAAEAFF. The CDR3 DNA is TGTGCCAGCAGCATCCCCGGGGGGGCTGCTGAAGCTTTCTTT.

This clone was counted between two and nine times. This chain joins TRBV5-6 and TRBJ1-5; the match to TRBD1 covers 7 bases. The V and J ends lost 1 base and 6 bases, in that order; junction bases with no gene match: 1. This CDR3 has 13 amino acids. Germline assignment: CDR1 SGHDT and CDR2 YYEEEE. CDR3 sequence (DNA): TGTGCCAGCAGCTTGACAGGGGTTCAGCCCCAGCATTTT. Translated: CASSLTGVQPQHF.

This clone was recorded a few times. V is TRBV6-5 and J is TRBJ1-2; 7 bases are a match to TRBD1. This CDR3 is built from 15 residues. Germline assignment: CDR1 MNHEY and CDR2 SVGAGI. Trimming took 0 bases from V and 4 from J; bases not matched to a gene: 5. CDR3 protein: CASSYSRAGGYGYTF. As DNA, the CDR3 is TGTGCCAGCAGTTACTCACGGGCAGGGGGCTATGGCTACACCTTC.

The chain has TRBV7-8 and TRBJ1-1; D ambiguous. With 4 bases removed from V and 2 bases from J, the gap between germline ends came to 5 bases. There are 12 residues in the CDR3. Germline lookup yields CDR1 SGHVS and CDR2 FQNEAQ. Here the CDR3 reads CASSSFNTEAFF. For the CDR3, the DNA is TGTGCCAGCAGCTCCTTTAACACTGAAGCTTTCTTT.

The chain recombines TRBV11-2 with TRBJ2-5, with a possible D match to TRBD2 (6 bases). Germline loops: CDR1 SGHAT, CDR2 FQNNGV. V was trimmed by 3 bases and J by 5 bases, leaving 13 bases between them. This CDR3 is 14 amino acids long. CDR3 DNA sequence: TGTGCCAGCAGCTTGGGACTTTTTAAGGAGACCCAGTACTTC. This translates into CASSLGLFKETQYF.

Here the CDR3 DNA reads TGTGCCAGTAGTACACTGGACAGTGGTTATCAGCCCCAGCATTTT. Translated: CASSTLDSGYQPQHF. The chain has TRBV19 and TRBJ1-5; D perhaps matches TRBD1 (6 bases). Per the germline V gene, CDR1 is LNHDA and CDR2 is SQIVND (reference sequence). This CDR3 spans 15 amino acids. V lost 4 bases, J lost 5 bases, and 15 bases lay in between.

The CDR3 DNA follows: TGTGCCAGCAGCTCAAACAGGGGTAATGAAAAACTGTTTTTT. Protein product: CASSSNRGNEKLFF. The V gene is TRBV7-9, the J gene TRBJ1-4; 7 positions agree with TRBD1. This CDR3 is built from 14 residues. Germline V lookup: CDR1 SEHNR, CDR2 FQNEAQ (reference sequence). With 4 bases clipped from V and 4 bases from J, the junction kept 3 bases outside the gene matches. The complete variable domain, with remaining parts taken from reference TRBV7-9 and TRBJ1-4, reads DTGVSQNPRHKITKRGQNVTFRCDPISEHNRLYWYRQTLGQGPEFLTYFQNEAQLEKSRLLSDRFSAERPKGSFSTLEIQRTEQGDSAMYLCASSSNRGNEKLFFGSGTQLSVL.

The CDR3 loop reads CASSPGTIGGYTF. In nucleotides, the CDR3 is TGTGCCAGCAGTCCTGGGACTATAGGTGGCTACACCTTC. V and J are TRBV6-5 and TRBJ1-2; TRBD1 is a possible D gene (5 bases). Per germline, CDR1 MNHEY and CDR2 SVGAGI. The V and J ends lost 5 bases and 7 bases respectively, with 14 bases between them. This CDR3 comprises 13 residues.

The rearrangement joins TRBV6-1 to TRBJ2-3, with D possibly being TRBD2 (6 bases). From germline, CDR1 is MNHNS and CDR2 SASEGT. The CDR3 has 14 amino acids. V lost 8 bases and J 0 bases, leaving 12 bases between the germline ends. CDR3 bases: TGTGCCAGCGGATTTGGGGGGAGCACAGATACGCAGTATTTT. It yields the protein CASGFGGSTDTQYF.

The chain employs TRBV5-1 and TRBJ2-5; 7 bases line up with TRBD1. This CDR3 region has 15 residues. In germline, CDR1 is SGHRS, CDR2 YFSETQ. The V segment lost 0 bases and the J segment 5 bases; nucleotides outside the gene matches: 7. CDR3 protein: CASSLEGARWETQYF. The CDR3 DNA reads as TGCGCCAGCAGCTTGGAGGGGGCCCGGTGGGAGACCCAGTACTTC.

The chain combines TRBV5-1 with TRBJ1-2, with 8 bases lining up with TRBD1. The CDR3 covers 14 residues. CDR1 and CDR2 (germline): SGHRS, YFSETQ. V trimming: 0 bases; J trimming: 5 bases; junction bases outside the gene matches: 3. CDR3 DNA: TGCGCCAGCAGCTTGGGACAGGGGCCTTATGGCTACACCTTC. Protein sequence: CASSLGQGPYGYTF.

CDR3 residues: CASSQEKAGGPYEQYF. The CDR3, as DNA: TGTGCCAGCAGCCAAGAAAAAGCGGGGGGGCCCTACGAGCAGTACTTC. This sequence joins TRBV4-2 and TRBJ2-7, with TRBD2 identical over 10 bases. Germline CDR1 LGHNA, CDR2 YNFKEQ. Unmatched junction bases numbered 4, after V lost 0 bases and J lost 2 bases. The CDR3 sequence is 16 residues long.

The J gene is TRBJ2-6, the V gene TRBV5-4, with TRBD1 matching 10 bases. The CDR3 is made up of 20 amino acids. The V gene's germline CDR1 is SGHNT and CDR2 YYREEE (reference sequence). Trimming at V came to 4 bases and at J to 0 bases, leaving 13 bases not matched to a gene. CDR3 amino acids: CASSLVGDRGKSSGANVLTF. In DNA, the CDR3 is TGTGCCAGCAGCCTCGTCGGGGACAGGGGAAAGAGCTCTGGGGCCAACGTCCTGACTTTC.

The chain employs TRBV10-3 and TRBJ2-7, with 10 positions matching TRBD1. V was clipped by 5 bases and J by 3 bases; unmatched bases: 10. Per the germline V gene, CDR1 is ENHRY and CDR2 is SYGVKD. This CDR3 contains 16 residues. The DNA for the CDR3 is TGTGCCATCAGTAGCCCGCGGGGACAGGGGCACTACGAGCAGTACTTC. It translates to CAISSPRGQGHYEQYF.